This note documents a single T cell receptor beta chain sequence. Sample treatment: over 15 received Ad26.COV2.S at low or high dose, single or two shots; roughly 5 received placebo; per-sample allocation not given. On day 63 after the first injection, vaccine and placebo recipients gave samples. This record belongs to a study of Ad26.COV2.S vaccination and SARS-CoV-2 variants. Only in-frame clones appear in the TCRdb table, and some are missing; sequencing was by immunoSEQ multiplex PCR. The table has about 480,000 clones, 87% seen once. The germline V gene has CDR1 LGHNA and CDR2 YSLEER. CDR3 size: 15 residues. The V gene end was trimmed by 0 bases and the J gene end by 5 bases; junction bases not matched to a gene: 4.

J is TRBJ2-7 and V is TRBV4-3; 10 positions match TRBD2. This receptor was obtained from a person aged 18-60 years who received the Ad26.COV2.S COVID-19 vaccine or a placebo. Source: peripheral blood, taken in a trial of Ad26.COV2.S vaccine versus placebo. CDR3 DNA: TGCGCCAGCAGCCAAGAACTAGCGGGAAGTCACGAGCAGTACTTC. This encodes CASSQELAGSHEQYF.